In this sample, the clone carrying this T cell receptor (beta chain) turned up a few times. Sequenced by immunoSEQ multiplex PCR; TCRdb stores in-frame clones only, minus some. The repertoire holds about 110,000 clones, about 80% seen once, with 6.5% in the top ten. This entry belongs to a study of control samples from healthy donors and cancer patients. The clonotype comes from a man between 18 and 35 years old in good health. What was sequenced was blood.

In DNA form, the CDR3 reads TGTGCCAGCAGCGTAGGTAGGGTACTAGCGGGGATTAGCACAGATACGCAGTATTTT. Translating gives CASSVGRVLAGISTDTQYF. The rearrangement joins TRBV9 to TRBJ2-3; TRBD2 agrees at 10 bases. The CDR3 contains 19 residues. Germline values: CDR1 SGDLS, CDR2 YYNGEE. Trimming cost V 0 bases and J 0 bases; bases outside gene matches: 10.